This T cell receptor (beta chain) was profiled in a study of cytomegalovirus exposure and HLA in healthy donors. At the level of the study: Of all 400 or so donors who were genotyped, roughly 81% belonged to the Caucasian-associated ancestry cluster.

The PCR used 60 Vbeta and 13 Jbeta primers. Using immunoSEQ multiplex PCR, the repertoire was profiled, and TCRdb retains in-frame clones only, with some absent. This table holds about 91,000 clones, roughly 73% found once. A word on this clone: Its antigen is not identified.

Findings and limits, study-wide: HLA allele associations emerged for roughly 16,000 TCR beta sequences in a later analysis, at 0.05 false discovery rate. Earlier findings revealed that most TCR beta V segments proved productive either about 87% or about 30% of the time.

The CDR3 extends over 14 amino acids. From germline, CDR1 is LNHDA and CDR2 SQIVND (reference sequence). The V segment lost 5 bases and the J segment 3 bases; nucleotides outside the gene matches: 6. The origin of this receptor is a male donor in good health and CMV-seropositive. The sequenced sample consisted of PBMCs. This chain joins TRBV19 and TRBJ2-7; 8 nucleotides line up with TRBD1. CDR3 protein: CASSYRTGLYEQYF. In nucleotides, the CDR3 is TGTGCCAGTAGTTACAGGACAGGGCTCTACGAGCAGTACTTC.